This T cell receptor (beta chain) originates from a study of T cells in Graves' hyperthyroidism and ophthalmopathy. Findings and caveats of the study: Median prediction lead before ophthalmopathy onset was 5 to 7 months with the model.

RNA transcripts yielded amplified TCR beta CDR3 regions. Researchers ran a first-round RT-PCR on the TCR CDR3 using the HTBI primer set. TCRdb re-derived calls from the multiplex PCR reads in MiXCR, one entry per CDR3 protein. The sample holds approximately 510,000 distinct CDR3 sequences, around 43% seen once. This clonotype was counted many times. The antigen remains unidentified. Input material: peripheral blood or thyroid tissue (not recorded which). The source of this sequence is an adult woman with Graves' disease, either hyperthyroidism or ophthalmopathy (not recorded which).

CDR3 nucleotide sequence: TGTGCCAGCAGCTTATTGCAGGGACTAGCGGGCGAGCAGTACTTC. This translates into CASSLLQGLAGEQYF. The chain joins TRBV11-2 to TRBJ2-7, with TRBD2 matching over 12 bases. The CDR3 sequence is 15 residues long. The V and J ends lost 2 bases and 6 bases, in that order; junction bases with no gene match: 5. CDR1 SGHAT and CDR2 FQNNGV come from the germline V gene.